The 14 T cell receptor beta chains given below trace back to one sample, sequenced in a study of blood T cells in healthy people across ages. A second about 7 to 11 cycle PCR used barcoded and J-beta primers. TCRdb called the 5' RACE reads again in MiXCR, with one record for every CDR3 protein. Among hundreds of thousands of distinct CDR3 sequences, approximately 30% were seen once, and the ten largest hold 15% to 19%. The source material was blood. These receptors were collected from a woman of 80 years or more in good health.

This clonotype was detected ten times or more. V is TRBV6-5 and J is TRBJ1-2; tentative D call: TRBD1 (5 bases). V shed 0 bases and J shed 7 bases, with 9 bases lying between them. The CDR3 has 13 residues. Germline assignment: CDR1 MNHEY and CDR2 SVGAGI. The CDR3 nucleotides are TGTGCCAGCAGTTACTCGGGGCGAGGTGGCTACACCTTC. The encoded protein is CASSYSGRGGYTF.

Notes on this clonotype: A much bigger clone sits one base away, suggesting this may be a read error. The chain employs TRBV5-1 and TRBJ2-7; D is unclear. This CDR3 region has 14 residues. Germline CDR1 SGHRS, CDR2 YFSETQ. Trimming shortened V by 3 bases and J by 3 bases, and 13 bases separated the two germline ends. CDR3 region: CASSWAVGIYEQYF. In DNA form, the CDR3 reads TGCGCCAGCAGCTGGGCGGTGGGAATCTACGAGCAGTACTTC.

Concerning this clonotype: One end of the junction varies from germline; a read error may be responsible. The CDR3 is CASSGGTAANQPRHF. CDR3 sequence (DNA): TGTGCCAGCAGTGGCGGGACAGCAGCTAATCAGCCCCGGCATTTT. The V gene is TRBV6-5, the J gene TRBJ1-5; 7 nucleotides line up with TRBD1. The CDR3 runs to 15 residues. The germline V gene encodes CDR1 MNHEY and CDR2 SVGAGI.

This clonotype was picked up many times. The chain combines TRBV20-1 with TRBJ2-5, with D tentatively TRBD2 (6 bases). Germline CDR1 and CDR2: DFQATT and SNEGSKA (reference sequence). This CDR3 region has 13 residues. Trimming left V 3 bases short and J 2 bases short, with 10 bases between. CDR3 nucleotides: TGCAGTGCTAGCGGGGGAGGACAAGAGACCCAGTACTTC. Translation gives CSASGGGQETQYF.

This clonotype showed up just a few times. The chain's CDR3 is CASSSGLTDGEAFF. The CDR3, as DNA: TGTGCCAGTAGTAGCGGACTCACGGACGGTGAAGCTTTCTTT. The chain has TRBV19 and TRBJ1-1; D not resolved. Deletions cut 4 bases from V and 7 bases from J, with 16 bases between. Germline CDR1 reads LNHDA; CDR2 reads SQIVND (reference sequence). This CDR3 comprises 14 residues.

This clonotype has ten or more counts. A read error may produce the germline difference seen at one junction end. The chain recombines TRBV7-3 with TRBJ2-7; 9 nucleotides match TRBD1. The CDR3 has 13 amino acids. CDR1 SGHTA and CDR2 FQGTGA come from the germline V gene. CDR3 DNA: TGTGCCGGCAGCTTACAGGGGGCGGTCGAGCAGTACTTC. Its translation: CAGSLQGAVEQYF.

This clonotype was observed at least ten times. CDR3 coding DNA: TGTGCCAGCAGCTTAGCCGGAGGGGGGTTTACAGATACGCAGTATTTT. It yields the protein CASSLAGGGFTDTQYF. This chain uses TRBV7-2 with TRBJ2-3; either TRBD1 or TRBD2 may fit D (6 bases each). The CDR3 has 16 amino acids. The ends were cut back, 0 bases at V and 3 bases at J, with 13 bases in the middle. The germline V gene encodes CDR1 SGHTA and CDR2 FQGNSA.

Concerning this clonotype itself: This may arise from a read error, as a much more abundant clone is one base away. The chain is built from TRBV24-1 and TRBJ2-1; D is tentatively TRBD1 or TRBD2 (5 bases each). This CDR3 contains 13 residues. The germline V gene encodes CDR1 KGHDR and CDR2 SFDVKD. V was clipped by 9 bases and J by 0 bases, with 8 bases between them. CDR3: CATGGGSYNEQFF. Here the CDR3 DNA reads TGTGCCACCGGTGGGGGCTCCTACAATGAGCAGTTCTTC.

The gene calls are TRBV5-1 and TRBJ2-4; perhaps TRBD2 as D (5 bases). The end of the DNA is better explained by TRBJ2-7, so the J call may be wrong. This CDR3 region has 14 residues. CDR1 is SGHRS, CDR2 YFSETQ, per germline. CDR3 amino acids: CASGSDLSSYEQYF. CDR3 sequence (DNA): TGCGCCAGCGGCTCGGACTTGTCCTCCTACGAGCAGTACTTC.

This clonotype has a count of ten or more. The chain joins TRBV4-2 to TRBJ2-1; 12 nucleotides line up with TRBD2. Germline CDR1 is LGHNA and CDR2 is YNFKEQ. This CDR3 is built from 17 residues. V was pared by 4 bases and J by 7 bases, with 11 bases of the junction left unmatched. Written as DNA, the CDR3 is TGTGCCAGCAGCCCCTCAACTAGCGGGGGGCTCTATAATGAGCAGTTCTTC. As protein: CASSPSTSGGLYNEQFF.

This clonotype was recorded a few times. J is TRBJ2-1 and V is TRBV18; TRBD2 aligns across 8 bases. The germline V gene has CDR1 KGHSH and CDR2 LQKENI. The trim removed 0 bases at V and 9 bases at J, leaving 10 bases unmatched. This CDR3 has 16 residues. CDR3 sequence: CASSPPRGGLNTEQFF. The CDR3 DNA is TGTGCCAGCTCACCACCTCGGGGGGGCCTTAACACTGAGCAGTTCTTC.

This clonotype was found many times. The chain has TRBV3-1 and TRBJ1-6; D is possibly TRBD1 (5 bases). CDR3 length equals 15 residues. V was clipped by 1 base and J by 8 bases, with 12 bases between them. CDR1 LGHDT and CDR2 YNNKEL come from the germline V gene (reference sequence). DNA for the CDR3: TGTGCCAGCAGCCAAGCGGGGAGGGGATATTCACCCCTCCACTTT. Translation gives CASSQAGRGYSPLHF.

The sample holds a few counts of this clonotype. Being one base from a much bigger clone, this may be a read error. The chain joins TRBV20-1 to TRBJ2-7; D is undetermined. The CDR3 is 12 residues long. Germline V gives CDR1 DFQATT, CDR2 SNEGSKA (reference sequence). As DNA, the CDR3 is TGCAGCGGCACAGACCATAACTACAAGCAGTACTTC. Translation gives CSGTDHNYKQYF.

This clonotype was recorded at least ten times. This sequence joins TRBV4-2 and TRBJ2-6; D tentatively reads TRBD1 or TRBD2 (6 bases each). The V end lost 0 bases, the J end lost 2 bases, and 11 bases lay between the germline ends. The CDR3 is 17 amino acids. Germline lookup yields CDR1 LGHNA and CDR2 YNFKEQ. CDR3 sequence reads: CASSQDLRGAGANVLTF. CDR3 in DNA: TGTGCCAGCAGCCAAGATCTTAGGGGGGCTGGGGCCAACGTCCTGACTTTC.